This T cell receptor (beta chain) originates from a study of cytomegalovirus exposure and HLA in healthy donors. Researchers ran the PCR with 60 Vbeta and 13 Jbeta primers. Measured with immunoSEQ multiplex PCR; TCRdb has only the in-frame clones, and not every one. The profile covers about 190,000 clones, with approximately 75% appearing a single time and 4.5% to 5.5% taken by the ten largest. The sequenced sample consisted of PBMCs. The TCR was taken from a man aged 25 to 45 in good health and CMV-seropositive.

The CDR3 nucleotides are TGCGCCAGCAGCTTTTCCAGGGCAGGCACAGATACGCAGTATTTT. It translates to CASSFSRAGTDTQYF. The V call is TRBV5-1, the J call TRBJ2-3, with D maybe TRBD1 (5 bases). The germline gives CDR1 SGHRS, CDR2 YFSETQ. The CDR3 runs 15 residues. With 2 bases removed from V and 1 base from J, the gap between germline ends came to 11 bases.